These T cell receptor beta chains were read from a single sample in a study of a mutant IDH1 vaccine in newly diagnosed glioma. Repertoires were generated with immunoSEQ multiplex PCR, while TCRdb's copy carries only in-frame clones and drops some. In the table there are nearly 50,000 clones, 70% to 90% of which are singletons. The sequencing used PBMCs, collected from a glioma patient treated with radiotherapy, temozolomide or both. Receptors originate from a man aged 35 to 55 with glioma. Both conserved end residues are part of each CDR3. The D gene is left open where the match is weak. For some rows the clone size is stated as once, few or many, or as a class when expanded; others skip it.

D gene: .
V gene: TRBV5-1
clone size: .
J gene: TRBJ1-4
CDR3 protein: CASSLQTALTNEKLFF
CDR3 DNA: TGCGCCAGCAGCTTGCAGACAGCCTTAACTAATGAAAAACTGTTTTTT

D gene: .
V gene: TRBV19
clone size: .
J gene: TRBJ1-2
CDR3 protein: CASPPSQGPLANYGYTF
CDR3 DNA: TGTGCCAGTCCCCCGTCACAGGGCCCCCTAGCTAACTATGGCTACACCTTC

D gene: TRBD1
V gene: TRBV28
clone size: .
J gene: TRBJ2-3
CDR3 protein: CASSFAQGMTDTQYF
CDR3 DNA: TGTGCCAGCAGTTTTGCACAGGGGATGACAGATACGCAGTATTTT

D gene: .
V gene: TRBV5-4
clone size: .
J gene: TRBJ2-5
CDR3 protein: CASSLARGQETQYF
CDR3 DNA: TGTGCCAGCAGCTTGGCTCGGGGGCAAGAGACCCAGTACTTC

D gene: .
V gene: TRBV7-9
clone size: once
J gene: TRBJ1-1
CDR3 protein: CASSWAGAEAFF
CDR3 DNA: TGTGCCAGCAGCTGGGCAGGGGCTGAAGCTTTCTTT

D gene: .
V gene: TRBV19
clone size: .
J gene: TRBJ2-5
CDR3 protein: CASSERWETQYF
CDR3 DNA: TGTGCCAGTAGTGAACGATGGGAGACCCAGTACTTC

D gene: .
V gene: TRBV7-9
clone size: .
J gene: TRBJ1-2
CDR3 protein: CASSLALGRGYGYTF
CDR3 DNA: TGTGCCAGCAGCTTAGCGCTCGGGCGCGGCTATGGCTACACCTTC

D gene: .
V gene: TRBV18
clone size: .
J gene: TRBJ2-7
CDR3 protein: CASSPEREQYF
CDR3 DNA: TGTGCCAGCTCACCAGAGCGCGAGCAGTACTTC

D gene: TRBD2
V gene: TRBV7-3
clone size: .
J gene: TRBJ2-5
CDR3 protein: CASSSQAGGQETQYF
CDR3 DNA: TGTGCCAGCAGCTCCCAAGCGGGGGGCCAAGAGACCCAGTACTTC

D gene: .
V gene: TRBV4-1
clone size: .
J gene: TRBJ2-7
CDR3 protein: CASSQVSPPYEQYF
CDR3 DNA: TGCGCCAGCAGCCAAGTCTCTCCACCCTACGAGCAGTACTTC

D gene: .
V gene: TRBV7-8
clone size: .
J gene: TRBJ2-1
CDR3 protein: CASSLLALKVNEQFF
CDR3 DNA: TGTGCCAGCAGCTTACTAGCGCTTAAGGTTAATGAGCAGTTCTTC

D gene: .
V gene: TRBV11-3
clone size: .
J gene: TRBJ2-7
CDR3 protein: CASSLGEYEQYF
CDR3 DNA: TGTGCCAGCAGCTTAGGCGAGTACGAGCAGTACTTC

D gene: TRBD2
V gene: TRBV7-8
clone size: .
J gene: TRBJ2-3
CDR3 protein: CASRTWTSGGTDTQYF
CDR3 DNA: TGTGCCAGCAGGACCTGGACTAGCGGGGGCACAGATACGCAGTATTTT

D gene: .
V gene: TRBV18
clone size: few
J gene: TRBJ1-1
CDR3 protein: CASSRAANTEAFF
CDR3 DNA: TGTGCCAGCTCACGCGCCGCTAACACTGAAGCTTTCTTT

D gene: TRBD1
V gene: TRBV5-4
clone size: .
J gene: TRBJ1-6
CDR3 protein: CASRSGQGRFMDSPLHF
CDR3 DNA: TGTGCCAGCAGGTCGGGACAGGGGAGGTTTATGGATTCACCCCTCCACTTT

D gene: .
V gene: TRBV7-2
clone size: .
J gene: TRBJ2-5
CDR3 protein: CASSLIGGETQYF
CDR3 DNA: TGTGCCAGCAGCTTAATCGGCGGCGAGACCCAGTACTTC

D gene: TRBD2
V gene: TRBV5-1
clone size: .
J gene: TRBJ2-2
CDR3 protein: CASGPGGYTGELFF
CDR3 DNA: TGCGCCAGCGGACCGGGGGGTTACACCGGGGAGCTGTTTTTT

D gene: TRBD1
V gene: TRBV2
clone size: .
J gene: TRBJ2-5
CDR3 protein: CASREDRGRGGTQYF
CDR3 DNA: TGTGCCAGTAGAGAGGACAGGGGGCGTGGGGGGACCCAGTACTTC

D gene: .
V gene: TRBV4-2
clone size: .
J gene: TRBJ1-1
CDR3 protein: CASSQDLAGWVGNTEAFF
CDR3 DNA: TGTGCCAGCAGCCAAGATTTGGCAGGGTGGGTCGGGAACACTGAAGCTTTCTTT

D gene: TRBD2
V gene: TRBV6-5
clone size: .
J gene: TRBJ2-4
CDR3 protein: CASSREGMAKNIQYF
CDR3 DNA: TGTGCCAGCAGTCGGGAGGGGATGGCCAAAAACATTCAGTACTTC

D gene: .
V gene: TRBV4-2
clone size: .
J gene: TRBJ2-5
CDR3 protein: CASSQDRGYQETQYF
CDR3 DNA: TGTGCCAGCAGCCAAGATCGGGGGTACCAAGAGACCCAGTACTTC

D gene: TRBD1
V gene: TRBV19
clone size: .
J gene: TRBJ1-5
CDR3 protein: CASSGTVNQPQHF
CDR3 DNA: TGTGCCAGTAGCGGGACAGTCAATCAGCCCCAGCATTTT

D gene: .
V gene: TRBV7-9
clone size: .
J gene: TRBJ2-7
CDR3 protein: CASSYPSWDEQYF
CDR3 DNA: TGTGCCAGCAGCTACCCGAGTTGGGACGAGCAGTACTTC

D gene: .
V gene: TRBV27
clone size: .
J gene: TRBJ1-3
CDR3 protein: CASSLSRGSGNTIYF
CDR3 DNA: TGTGCCAGCAGTTTATCGAGGGGCTCTGGAAACACCATATATTTT

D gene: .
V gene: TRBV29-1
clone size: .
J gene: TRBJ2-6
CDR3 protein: CSVEVSPSGANVLTF
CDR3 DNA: TGCAGCGTTGAGGTGTCTCCCTCTGGGGCCAACGTCCTGACTTTC

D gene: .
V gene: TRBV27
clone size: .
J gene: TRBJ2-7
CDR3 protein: CASSLRRGEQYF
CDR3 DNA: TGTGCCAGCAGTTTGAGGAGAGGGGAGCAGTACTTC

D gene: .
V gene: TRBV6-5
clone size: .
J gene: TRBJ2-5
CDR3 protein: CASSYSKETQYF
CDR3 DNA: TGTGCCAGCAGTTACTCGAAAGAGACCCAGTACTTC

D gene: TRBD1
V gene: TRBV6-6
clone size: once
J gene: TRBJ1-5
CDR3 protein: CASSPGQEQPQHF
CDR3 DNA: TGTGCCAGCAGTCCTGGACAGGAACAGCCCCAGCATTTT

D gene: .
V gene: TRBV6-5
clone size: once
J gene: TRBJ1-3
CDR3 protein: CASGSAVGNTIYF
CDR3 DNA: TGTGCCAGCGGTTCAGCAGTTGGAAACACCATATATTTT

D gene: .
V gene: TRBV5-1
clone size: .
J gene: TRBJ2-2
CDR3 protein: CASSFAVAGRSGELFF
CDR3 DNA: TGCGCCAGCAGCTTCGCCGTCGCGGGACGGTCCGGGGAGCTGTTTTTT

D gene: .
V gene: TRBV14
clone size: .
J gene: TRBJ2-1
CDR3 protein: CASSPRSEQFF
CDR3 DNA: TGTGCCAGCAGCCCACGGAGTGAGCAGTTCTTC

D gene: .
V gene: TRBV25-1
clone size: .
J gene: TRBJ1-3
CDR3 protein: CASSTRGVISGNTIYF
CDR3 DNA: TGTGCCAGCAGTACCCGAGGGGTTATCTCTGGAAACACCATATATTTT

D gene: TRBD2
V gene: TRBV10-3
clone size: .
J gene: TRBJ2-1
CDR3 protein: CAISDLGRGSTEQFF
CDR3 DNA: TGTGCCATCAGTGACCTGGGGAGGGGAAGTACTGAGCAGTTCTTC

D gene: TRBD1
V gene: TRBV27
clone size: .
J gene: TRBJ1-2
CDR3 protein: CASSRQGGYGYTF
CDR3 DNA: TGTGCCAGCAGTCGACAGGGGGGCTATGGCTACACCTTC

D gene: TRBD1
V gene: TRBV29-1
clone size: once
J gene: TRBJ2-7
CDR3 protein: CSVRGQGGDEQYF
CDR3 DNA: TGCAGCGTTAGGGGACAGGGGGGCGACGAGCAGTACTTC

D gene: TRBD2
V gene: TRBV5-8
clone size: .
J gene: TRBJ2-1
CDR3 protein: CASSGGTSGYNEQFF
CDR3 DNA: TGTGCCAGCAGCGGTGGGACTAGCGGCTACAATGAGCAGTTCTTC

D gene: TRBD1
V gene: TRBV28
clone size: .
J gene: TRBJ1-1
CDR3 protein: CASSTGQGWTEAFF
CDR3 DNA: TGTGCCAGCAGCACGGGACAGGGTTGGACTGAAGCTTTCTTT

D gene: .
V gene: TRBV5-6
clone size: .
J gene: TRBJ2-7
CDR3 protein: CASSFLREPYEQYF
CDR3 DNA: TGTGCCAGCAGCTTCTTACGGGAACCCTACGAGCAGTACTTC

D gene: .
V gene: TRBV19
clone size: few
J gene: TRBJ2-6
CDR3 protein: CASSIRGDSSGANVLTF
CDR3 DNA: TGTGCCAGTAGTATTAGGGGGGACAGCTCTGGGGCCAACGTCCTGACTTTC

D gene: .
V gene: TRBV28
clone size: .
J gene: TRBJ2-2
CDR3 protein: CASSSAGVGGELFF
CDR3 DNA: TGTGCCAGCAGTTCCGCAGGGGTTGGCGGGGAGCTGTTTTTT

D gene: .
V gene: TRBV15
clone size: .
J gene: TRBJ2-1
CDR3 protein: CATSRDQTGEQFF
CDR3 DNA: TGTGCCACCAGCAGAGATCAAACTGGCGAGCAGTTCTTC

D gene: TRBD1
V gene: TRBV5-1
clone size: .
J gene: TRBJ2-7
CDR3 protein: CASSFRTGGFYEQYF
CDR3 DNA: TGCGCCAGCAGCTTTCGGACAGGGGGGTTTTACGAGCAGTACTTC

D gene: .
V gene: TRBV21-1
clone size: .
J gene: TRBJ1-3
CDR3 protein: CASSKGRASGNTIYF
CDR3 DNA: TGTGCCAGCAGCAAGGGCAGGGCCTCTGGAAACACCATATATTTT

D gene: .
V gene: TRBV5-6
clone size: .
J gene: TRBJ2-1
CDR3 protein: CASSLDNYNEQFF
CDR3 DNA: TGTGCCAGCAGCTTGGACAACTACAATGAGCAGTTCTTC

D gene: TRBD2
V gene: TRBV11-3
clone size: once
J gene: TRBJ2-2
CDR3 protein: CASSLGHRLASGTGELFF
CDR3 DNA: TGTGCCAGCAGCTTAGGCCACCGTCTGGCTAGCGGGACGGGGGAGCTGTTTTTT

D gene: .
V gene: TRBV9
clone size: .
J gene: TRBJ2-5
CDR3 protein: CASSPGRRANQETQYF
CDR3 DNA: TGTGCCAGCAGCCCCGGTAGACGGGCGAACCAAGAGACCCAGTACTTC

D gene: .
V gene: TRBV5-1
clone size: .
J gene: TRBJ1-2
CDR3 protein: CASSLRDEVGYTF
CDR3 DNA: TGCGCCAGCAGCTTACGTGACGAGGTCGGCTACACCTTC

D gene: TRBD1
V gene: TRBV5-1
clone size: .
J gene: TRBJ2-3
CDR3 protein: CASSEPGQSTDTQYF
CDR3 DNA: TGCGCCAGCAGCGAACCGGGACAGAGCACAGATACGCAGTATTTT

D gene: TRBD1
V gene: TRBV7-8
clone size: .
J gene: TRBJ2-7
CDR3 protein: CASSPTGEGLYEQYF
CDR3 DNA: TGTGCCAGCAGCCCCACAGGGGAAGGACTCTACGAGCAGTACTTC